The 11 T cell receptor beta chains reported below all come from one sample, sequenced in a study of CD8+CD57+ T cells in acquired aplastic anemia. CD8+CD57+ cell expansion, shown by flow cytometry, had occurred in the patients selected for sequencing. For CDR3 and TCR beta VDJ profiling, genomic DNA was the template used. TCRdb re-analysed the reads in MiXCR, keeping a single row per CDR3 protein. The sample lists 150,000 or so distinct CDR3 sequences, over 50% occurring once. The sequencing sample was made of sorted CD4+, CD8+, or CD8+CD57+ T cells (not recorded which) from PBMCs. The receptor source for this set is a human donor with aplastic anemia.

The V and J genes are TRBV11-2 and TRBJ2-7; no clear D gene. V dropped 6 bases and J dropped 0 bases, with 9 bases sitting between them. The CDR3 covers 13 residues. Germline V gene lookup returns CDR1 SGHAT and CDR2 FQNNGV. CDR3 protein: CASSATYSYEQYF. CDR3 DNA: TGTGCCAGCAGTGCGACATACTCCTACGAGCAGTACTTC.

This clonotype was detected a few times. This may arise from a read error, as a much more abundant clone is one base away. The CDR3 loop is CSARTVGEEPYGYTF. The CDR3 coding sequence is TGCAGTGCTAGGACTGTGGGGGAGGAACCCTATGGCTACACCTTC. The rearrangement links TRBV20-1 to TRBJ1-2, with D possibly being TRBD1 (5 bases). Trimming left V 3 bases short and J 4 bases short, with 18 bases between. The length of the CDR3 is 15 residues. Looked up from germline, CDR1 is DFQATT and CDR2 is SNEGSKA (reference sequence).

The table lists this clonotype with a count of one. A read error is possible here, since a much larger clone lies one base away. CDR3: CASSQRGGYGQFF. The CDR3 nucleotides are TGTGCCAGCAGCCAGCGGGGGGGCTATGGGCAGTTCTTC. The rearrangement joins TRBV4-2 to TRBJ2-1, with 9 nucleotides matching TRBD2. With V trimmed by 3 bases and J by 12 bases, 6 bases remained unmatched. Per the germline V gene, CDR1 is LGHNA and CDR2 is YNFKEQ. This CDR3 has 13 amino acids.

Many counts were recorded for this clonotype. The CDR3 region is CASSPSPGSYEQYF. CDR3 sequence (DNA): TGCGCCAGCAGCCCGAGTCCAGGATCCTACGAGCAGTACTTC. V gene TRBV4-3 combines with J gene TRBJ2-7; no firm D call. Germline values: CDR1 LGHNA, CDR2 YSLEER. The CDR3 totals 14 residues. The V gene lost 4 bases and the J gene lost 1 base, with 11 bases spanning the gap.

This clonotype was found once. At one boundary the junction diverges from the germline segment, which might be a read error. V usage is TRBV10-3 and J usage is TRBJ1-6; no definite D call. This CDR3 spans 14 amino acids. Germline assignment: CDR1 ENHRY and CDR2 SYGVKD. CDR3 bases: TGTGTCATCAGTGAGTCGACTATGAATTCACCCCTCCACTTT. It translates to CVISESTMNSPLHF.

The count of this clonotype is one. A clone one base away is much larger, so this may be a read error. CDR3 sequence reads: CASSPPSTGISCGANVLTF. CDR3 coding DNA: TGTGCCAGCAGCCCCCCCTCGACAGGGATTTCGTGTGGGGCCAACGTCCTGACTTTC. V gene TRBV4-2 combines with J gene TRBJ2-6; 7 positions match TRBD1. V shed 4 bases and J 3 bases; nucleotides not matched to a gene: 15. Germline CDR1 reads LGHNA; CDR2 reads YNFKEQ. This CDR3 region has 19 residues.

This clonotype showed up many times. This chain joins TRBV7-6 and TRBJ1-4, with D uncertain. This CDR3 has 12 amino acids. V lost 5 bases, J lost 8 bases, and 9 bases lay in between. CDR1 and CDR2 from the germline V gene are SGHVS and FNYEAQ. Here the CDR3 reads CASSDPAEKLFF. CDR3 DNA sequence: TGTGCCAGCAGCGACCCCGCGGAAAAACTGTTTTTT.

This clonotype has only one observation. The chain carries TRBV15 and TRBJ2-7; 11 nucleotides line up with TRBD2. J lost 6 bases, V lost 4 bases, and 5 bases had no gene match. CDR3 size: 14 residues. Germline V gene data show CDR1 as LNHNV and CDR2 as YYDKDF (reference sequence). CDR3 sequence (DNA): TGTGCCACCAGCACTCTAGCGGGGGGATCCGAGCAGTACTTC. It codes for CATSTLAGGSEQYF.

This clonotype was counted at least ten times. The CDR3 sequence is CASSLIPTEQYF. Here the CDR3 DNA reads TGTGCCAGCAGCTTAATCCCGACAGAGCAGTACTTC. The V call is TRBV7-6, the J call TRBJ2-7; unclear D gene. Trimming shortened V by 2 bases and J by 7 bases, and 9 bases separated the two germline ends. The V gene's germline CDR1 is SGHVS and CDR2 FNYEAQ. The CDR3 is made up of 12 amino acids.

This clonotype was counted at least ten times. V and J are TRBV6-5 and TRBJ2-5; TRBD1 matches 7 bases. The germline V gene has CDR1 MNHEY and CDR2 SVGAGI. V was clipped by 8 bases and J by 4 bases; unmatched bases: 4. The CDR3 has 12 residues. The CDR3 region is CASGDRAETQYF. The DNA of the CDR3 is TGTGCCAGCGGCGACAGGGCAGAGACCCAGTACTTC.

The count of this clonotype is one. CDR3 residues: CASSEVVRVHEQFF. DNA for the CDR3: TGTGCCAGCAGTGAAGTGGTCAGGGTGCATGAGCAGTTCTTC. This rearrangement joins TRBV2 to TRBJ2-1, with D possibly TRBD1 on 5 matching bases. Trimming stripped 1 base from V and 8 bases from J, with 12 bases between. Germline CDR1 and CDR2: SNHLY and FYNNEI. The CDR3 is 14 residues long.